This T cell receptor (beta chain) emerged from a study of neurological immune-mediated disorders. Findings and limits, study-wide: HTLV-1-associated myelopathy ranked highest for TCR clonal expansion and multiple sclerosis lowest, beneath healthy controls.

The CDR3 extends over 15 amino acids. CDR1 SGDLS and CDR2 YYNGEE come from the germline V gene. V dropped 4 bases and J dropped 5 bases, with 18 bases sitting between them. TCRdb used MiXCR to reprocess the 5' RACE reads, holding one entry per CDR3 protein. The profile shows about 50,000 distinct CDR3 sequences, around 10% of them singletons. This clonotype was detected ten times or more. The antigen remains undetermined. The rearrangement joins TRBV9 to TRBJ1-1; possible D gene TRBD1, 5 bases. The sequence was obtained from an older man with HTLV-1-associated myelopathy (HAM/TSP). Input material: PBMCs. The CDR3 region has the DNA TGTGCCAGCAGCCCGACTATTGGGGGAAGGACTGAAGCTTTCTTT. Translating gives CASSPTIGGRTEAFF.